Detailed here is one TCR beta chain. Its specificity is unknown. The data belong to a study of cytomegalovirus exposure and HLA in healthy donors. The PCR contained 60 Vbeta and 13 Jbeta primers. TCRdb keeps only in-frame clones here, not all; method: immunoSEQ multiplex PCR. The data show some 80,000 clones, approximately 80% seen once. Study-wide points: Later analysis demonstrated an association between a missense DCLRE1C variant and TCR beta V- and J-gene trimming. Later analysis found that TCR beta chains associated with HLA were more clonally expanded than other, equally common chains. TCR beta sequences reportedly predicted most subjects' HLA-A and HLA-B alleles accurately. Among the sequence variants, a highly shared cluster was likely an artifact of sequencing.

CDR1 SGHNT and CDR2 YYREEE come from the germline V gene (reference sequence). This CDR3 spans 15 amino acids. V was clipped by 4 bases and J by 4 bases, with 12 bases between them. The sequence was collected from a middle-aged man in good health and CMV-seronegative. This chain uses TRBV5-4 with TRBJ2-6; D unresolved. Sequencing was performed on PBMCs. The DNA for the CDR3 is TGTGCCAGCAGCCCCCCTGCGAAGGGGGCCAACGTCCTGACTTTC. This translates into CASSPPAKGANVLTF.